What follows describes a single T cell receptor (beta chain). This may be a read error: a much more frequent sequence differs by one nucleotide. This sample was taken from a study of molecular identifiers for immune sequencing clone quantification. Germline V CDR1 and CDR2: PRHDT, FYEKMQ (reference sequence). The CDR3 covers 15 residues. TCRdb used MiXCR to reprocess the PCR reads, holding one entry per CDR3 protein. The sample has approximately 320,000 distinct CDR3 sequences; roughly 24% are singletons. This TCR derives from a human donor in good health. Some libraries in this study had Jurkat cell RNA spiked in. J is TRBJ2-3 and V is TRBV13, with D perhaps TRBD1 (7 bases). Sequencing was carried out using naive CD8+ T cells from blood, with Jurkat cell RNA spiked in. Indicated subset: FACS-sorted CD8+CD4-CCR7+CD45RA+ naive T cells. The CDR3 coding sequence is TGTGCCAGCAGCTTAGCGGCGGGATGGACAGGTACGCAGTATTTT. It specifies CASSLAAGWTGTQYF.